This TCR beta chain was recorded in a study of PD-1 blockade in classical Hodgkin lymphoma. Study-level findings and limits: The origin of the repertoire differences remains undefined, with disease activity or prior therapy as possible causes. When set against healthy donors, newly diagnosed patients were reported to show lower baseline TCR diversity.

In the case of this clone: Its antigen is as yet unknown.

The sample's time point: newly diagnosed, previously untreated cHL patient sample. Comparison relied on PBMCs that came from newly diagnosed, untreated classical Hodgkin lymphoma. CDR1 is SEHNR and CDR2 is FQNEAQ in the germline V gene (reference sequence). The CDR3 sequence is 13 residues long. V was shortened by 2 bases and J by 5 bases, with 10 bases between the two germline ends. The assay was immunoSEQ multiplex PCR, and TCRdb's table has in-frame clones only and misses some. The sample consists of 20,000 to 25,000 clones, about 94% of them appearing once. The J gene is TRBJ2-7, the V gene TRBV7-9, with D maybe TRBD2 (6 bases). The sample taken for sequencing was peripheral blood mononuclear cells (PBMCs). The TCR originated in a human donor with classical Hodgkin lymphoma. The CDR3, as DNA: TGTGCCAGCAGCTTATCGGGGGTCCACGAGCAGTACTTC. Translating it yields CASSLSGVHEQYF.